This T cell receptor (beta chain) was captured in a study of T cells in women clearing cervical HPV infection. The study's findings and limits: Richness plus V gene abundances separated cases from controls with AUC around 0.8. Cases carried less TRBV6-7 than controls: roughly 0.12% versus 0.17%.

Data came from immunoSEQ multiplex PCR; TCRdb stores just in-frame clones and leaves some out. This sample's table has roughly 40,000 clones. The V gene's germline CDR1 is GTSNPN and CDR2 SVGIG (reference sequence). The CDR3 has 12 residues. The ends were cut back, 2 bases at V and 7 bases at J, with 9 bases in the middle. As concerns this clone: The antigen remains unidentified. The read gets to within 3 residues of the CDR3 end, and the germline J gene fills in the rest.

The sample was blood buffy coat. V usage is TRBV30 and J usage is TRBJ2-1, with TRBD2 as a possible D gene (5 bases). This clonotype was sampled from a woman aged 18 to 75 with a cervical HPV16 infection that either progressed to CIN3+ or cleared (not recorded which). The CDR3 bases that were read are TGTGCCTGGAGTTCGGAGCGGAATGAG. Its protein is CAWSSERNE. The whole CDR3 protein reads CAWSSERNEQFF.